The entry below gives a single T cell receptor (beta chain) sequence along with its context. What antigen it recognizes has not been identified. No quality values exist for individual bases; no much larger clone is one base distant. The cohort was made up of approximately 670 healthy bone marrow donors. At the time of sampling, every cohort member was nominally healthy, though immune exposures that went unrecorded were likely present. The donor tested CMV seropositive and was one of the 289 seropositive cohort members. A peripheral blood sample was provided by each donor, and peripheral blood mononuclear cells were used for TCR beta sequencing. The Qiagen DNeasy Blood Extraction Kit was used to extract genomic DNA from the blood cell samples. Trimmed from V: 6 bases; trimmed from J: 1 base; junction bases lacking a gene match: 8. The germline V gene supplies CDR1 MDHEN and CDR2 SYDVKM. Its CDR3 holds 15 amino acids, cysteine through phenylalanine. The retained sequence is limited to the CDR3, 45 bases, with the frame set at the first base.

The data stem from a study of cytomegalovirus exposure and HLA in healthy donors (dated by TCRdb to between 2016 and 2019). Turning to the overall study: According to an earlier analysis of 550 to 750 of the donors, about 180 million T cells yielded 100 million or so unique TCR beta sequences and approximately 300 Gb of sequence data. Donor age, sex, ethnicity and CMV serostatus were compiled together with the repertoire data. A later analysis re-analyzed previously published TCR beta repertoires from approximately 700 donors and added high-resolution HLA genotyping to study TCR occurrence patterns. The study used immunosequencing to profile the T cell repertoires of around 600 subjects and linked those repertoires to cytomegalovirus serostatus. Among roughly 370 genotyped donors of the cohort, an average of approximately 240,000 unique TCR beta nucleotide sequences were sequenced per donor, around 18% of them non-productive. Every repertoire in the discovery cohort had been generated on one and the same sequencing platform. An early release covering 550 to 650 HLA-typed donors comprised roughly 300 gigabases of sequencing data and around 86 million unique TCR sequences. In the later analysis, no new phenotypic data were used to find candidate immune exposures; instead, reliance was placed on TCR beta sequences and their occurrence across donors. Typing coverage differed by locus: A, B, C, DRB1 and DQB1 were typed in about 620-630 donors, DQA1 in 500 to 550, DPA1 in approximately 610, and DPB1 in 450 to 490. The aim of the study was to test whether cataloging public T cell receptors could identify signatures of past pathogen exposure. HLA typing covered class I and class II loci at four-digit resolution. A later genetic analysis took genome-wide SNP genotypes for about 65% of the 666 donors and used that subset as a discovery cohort. An earlier analysis of 587 of the donors used high-throughput TCR beta sequencing to judge whether each TCR beta V gene segment behaved as functional or pseudogenic. Among the approximately 420 genotyped donors, around 81% belonged to the genetic ancestry cluster associated with self-reported Caucasian donors. Besides the first cohort of roughly 640 subjects, a separate validation cohort made up of over 95 different subjects was used. High-throughput TCR immunosequencing, statistical association of individual TCRs with disease status, and machine learning were combined to predict cytomegalovirus infection status. A handful of DR-DQ haplotypes were handled as single units for association and clustering because linkage in the cohort was strong. Overall study outcomes, separate from this receptor: Across donors, most TCR sequences were observed very rarely, whereas some public TCRs were present in many individuals. In a later analysis, HLA-associated TCR beta chains were found to be more clonally expanded and to have lower generation probabilities than equally common non-associated chains. V-gene and J-gene trimming of TCR beta chains was associated with a missense DCLRE1C variant in a later genetic analysis, and the association was replicated in an independent cohort. In an earlier analysis of 587 of the donors, most TCR beta V segments appeared in productive rearrangements about 90% or about 30% of the time, broadly matching IMGT annotations. According to a later genetic analysis, donors in an Asian-associated ancestry cluster had fewer N-insertions in productive TCRs than the approximately 670-donor mean. The sequencing pipeline was judged likely to have produced a cluster of highly shared sequence variants as a technical artifact. The authors suggested that the approach could potentially be extended to other disease states and immunological phenotypes. Three of the identified cytomegalovirus-associated TCR beta chains were confirmed in vitro to be specific for cytomegalovirus antigens. According to a later analysis, parvovirus B19, influenza, CMV and Epstein-Barr virus appeared linked to several top co-occurrence clusters. Because HLA typing was missing for some donors at each locus, association tests included only the typed subset. Cytomegalovirus status was reported to be diagnosed by the classifier with high specificity and sensitivity in both the original and validation cohorts. For the cohort, immune exposure information was limited to CMV serostatus. Assigning TCR associations to individual alleles was difficult when HLA alleles, especially DR and DQ, strongly co-occurred. In a later analysis, most CMV-associated TCR beta chains were found to appear HLA-restricted, with HLA associations seemingly driven largely by CMV exposure. In a later analysis, 16,951 TCR beta sequences were associated with specific HLA alleles at a false discovery rate of 0.05. Some IMGT-functional V segments, including TRBV6-2 and TRBV6-3, could not be distinguished by the 87-base-pair reads and were therefore excluded. A further reported finding was that TCR beta sequences accurately predicted the HLA-A and HLA-B alleles for most subjects in the first cohort. According to a later analysis, TCR association rates differed among HLA loci, with DRB1 alleles showing the most associated TCRs and HLA-C alleles showing the fewest. Around 16 rarely observed V segments, including chromosome 9 orphons, were excluded from the earlier analysis of just under 600 of the donors because counts were too low. Only TCR beta chains were sequenced in this cohort, and the absence of alpha or paired-chain data limited detectable features. Presence/absence analyses assumed roughly uniform sequencing depth across donors, an assumption that may not hold. Linkage disequilibrium might explain the correlated functional status among segregating V segments, but an unknown experimental factor could not be ruled out. A total of 150 or so TCR beta chains were listed by the study as associated with cytomegalovirus.

Library construction relied on the immunoSEQ multiplex PCR assay. For the multiplex PCR, a mixture combining 60 forward primers for TCR Vbeta segments and 13 reverse primers for TCR Jbeta segments was used. The CDR3 region of rearranged TCR beta genes was amplified from genomic DNA with a multiplex PCR assay. Amplified TCR beta libraries were sequenced as 87-base-pair reads on the Illumina HiSeq System. The study's own analysis went as follows. Across the roughly 600 repertoires, a later analysis counted roughly 77 million unique TCR beta chains, around 11 million of which were shared by at least two donors. A nearest-neighbor algorithm error-corrected the raw reads and collapsed the reads into unique sequences, merging closely related sequences to remove PCR and sequencing errors. Alignment of CDR3 sequences to IMGT reference sequences was used to assign V, D and J gene segments. For a sequence to be retained, at least a six-nucleotide match to both a V gene segment and a J gene segment was required. Rearrangements were classified as productive when the CDR3 lacked stop codons and remained in frame with V and J, and all other rearrangements were classified as non-productive. CDR3 was defined by IMGT convention, running from the second conserved V-encoded cysteine to the conserved J-encoded phenylalanine. The earlier analysis of about 590 of the donors excluded sequences that lacked an unambiguous match to a single V gene segment. In an earlier analysis of a few hundred of the donors, V segments were called functional above 56.7% productive rearrangements and were called segregating when the between-donor standard deviation exceeded 5%. To diagnose cytomegalovirus status from the catalog of TCR beta chain sequences, a statistical classification framework was built. In a later analysis, V and J genes were assigned by comparing TCR nucleotide sequences against IMGT/GENE-DB human TR gene sequences. Using the TCRdist pipeline, a later analysis assigned CDR3 sequences along with most-parsimonious VDJ recombination scenarios. A later analysis defined each TCR beta chain by its CDR3 amino acid sequence plus V-gene family, and excluded reads lacking a unique V-gene family. In a later analysis, several hundred highly shared, low-generation-probability nucleotide sequences were removed to address suspected cross-contamination and a sequencing artifact. In a later analysis, a clonal expansion index was calculated for each public chain from normalized within-repertoire ranks of inferred template counts. Generation probabilities in a later analysis came from a VDJ recombination model fitted to out-of-frame rearrangements, and those results were checked against IGoR. In a later analysis, hypergeometric tests were used to score TCR-TCR, TCR-HLA and TCR-CMV co-occurrence, with a repertoire-size bias correction applied to TCR pairs. To estimate false discovery rates, a later analysis permuted the HLA or CMV assignments 20 times. In a later analysis, co-occurring TCRs were grouped using DBSCAN, and TCRdist sequence similarity was added for clustering within HLA-allele-positive subsets. Repertoires with fewer than 30,000 or more than 120,000 public chains, plus five repertoires with anomalous nucleotide sharing, were excluded from co-occurrence clustering. The clones in this table, taken by TCRdb from immuneACCESS, are in-frame only. Not every clone is retained; where verified, under half of the shortfall comes from an unresolved V gene, and the cause of the rest is unknown. V, J and clone size derive from that table, while D and trimming were established from the DNA sequence. For this sample there are over 50,000 clones; around 92% appear just once. The ten largest make up approximately 1.4% of the sample.

Recombination joined TRBV28 with TRBJ2-7; 8 of the junction bases match TRBD2. Material for sequencing was PBMCs. The source is a man under 40 in good health and CMV-seropositive. The CDR3 here reads CASSSSGRGSYEQYF. The sequenced DNA: TGTGCCAGCAGCTCAAGCGGGAGAGGGTCCTACGAGCAGTACTTC.